This entry lists 28 T cell receptor beta chains sequenced from one sample in a study of T cell changes during pregnancy in multiple sclerosis. Assay used: immunoSEQ multiplex PCR; TCRdb lists only in-frame clones, some missing. This table has 90,000 or so clones, more than 90% appearing once. Sequenced material: peripheral blood, taken in the first trimester of pregnancy. Source of these receptors: a female donor with multiple sclerosis, enrolled in a pregnancy study.

V usage is TRBV27 and J usage is TRBJ2-2; D not certain. V was pared by 2 bases and J by 6 bases, with 4 bases between. Germline CDR1 is MNHEY and CDR2 is SMNVEV (reference sequence). The CDR3 has 12 amino acids. DNA for the CDR3: TGTGCCAGCAGTTTACTCGCCGGGGAGCTGTTTTTT. Its protein product is CASSLLAGELFF.

This clone showed up just once. V is TRBV5-1 and J is TRBJ2-3; weak D call: TRBD2 (5 bases). Germline values: CDR1 SGHRS, CDR2 YFSETQ. The CDR3 is 15 amino acids. The V and J ends lost 3 bases and 5 bases respectively, with 16 bases between them. The CDR3 is CASSSSPGEKDTQYF. The DNA of the CDR3 is TGCGCCAGCAGCTCCAGCCCCGGGGAAAAAGATACGCAGTATTTT.

The chain couples TRBV15 to TRBJ1-5, with 9 bases fitting TRBD1. J lost 4 bases, V lost 1 base, and 8 bases had no gene match. There are 17 residues in the CDR3. Germline V gene sequence: CDR1 LNHNV, CDR2 YYDKDF (reference sequence). CDR3 loop: CATSRVSGTGLNQPQHF. The CDR3 bases are TGTGCCACCAGCAGAGTTTCCGGGACAGGGCTTAATCAGCCCCAGCATTTT.

The rearrangement joins TRBV6-5 to TRBJ2-1, with a possible D match to TRBD2 (6 bases). Per germline, CDR1 MNHEY and CDR2 SVGAGI. This CDR3 is 15 amino acids long. Trimming took off 5 bases at V and 8 bases at J, with 19 bases between the two ends. The CDR3 protein is CASSTRDSSWDEQFF. The CDR3 nucleotides are TGTGCCAGCAGTACACGGGACTCCTCTTGGGATGAGCAGTTCTTC.

This clone was observed a single time. This sequence joins TRBV30 and TRBJ1-6; 9 nucleotides line up with TRBD1. The CDR3 is 16 amino acids. V shed 3 bases and J 7 bases; nucleotides not matched to a gene: 10. Germline assignment: CDR1 GTSNPN and CDR2 SVGIG (reference sequence). CDR3 amino acids: CAWRTPGQGYNSPLHF. The CDR3 DNA reads as TGTGCCTGGAGGACGCCGGGACAGGGCTACAATTCACCCCTCCACTTT.

This clone has just one count. This sequence joins TRBV19 and TRBJ1-2; 8 nucleotides match TRBD1. V gave up 3 bases and J gave up 2 bases; unmatched junction bases: 8. There are 16 residues in the CDR3. CDR1 LNHDA and CDR2 SQIVND come from the germline V gene (reference sequence). The CDR3 reads CASSMPGAGGNYGYTF. CDR3 nucleotides: TGTGCCAGTAGTATGCCCGGGGCAGGGGGCAACTATGGCTACACCTTC.

This chain connects TRBV28 to TRBJ2-7; TRBD1 aligns across 9 bases. The V gene end was trimmed by 6 bases and the J gene end by 3 bases; junction bases not matched to a gene: 6. This CDR3 comprises 14 residues. The germline gives CDR1 MDHEN, CDR2 SYDVKM. CDR3 nucleotide sequence: TGTGCCAGCAGGCTACAGGGGGCTAACTACGAGCAGTACTTC. Its translation: CASRLQGANYEQYF.

The J gene is TRBJ2-1, the V gene TRBV4-3; D remains unclear. CDR3 length: 14 amino acids. Germline V gives CDR1 LGHNA, CDR2 YSLEER. Deletions cut 0 bases from V and 7 bases from J, with 10 bases between. For the CDR3, the DNA is TGCGCCAGCAGCCAAGATCTTAATGCGAATGAGCAGTTCTTC. Translating gives CASSQDLNANEQFF.

This sequence joins TRBV19 and TRBJ2-7; TRBD1 matches 12 bases. CDR1 is LNHDA and CDR2 is SQIVND in the germline V gene (reference sequence). Trimming cost V 10 bases and J 3 bases; bases outside gene matches: 10. This CDR3 contains 15 residues. CDR3 protein: CATGTGGNGFYEQYF. CDR3 nucleotide sequence: TGTGCCACCGGGACAGGGGGCAATGGGTTCTACGAGCAGTACTTC.

The rearrangement links TRBV27 to TRBJ1-2; D may be TRBD1 (5 bases). Germline CDR1 MNHEY, CDR2 SMNVEV (reference sequence). V gave up 5 bases and J gave up 3 bases, with 16 bases separating them. The CDR3 totals 15 residues. The CDR3, as DNA: TGTGCCAGCAGTCCGGGACCCTGGGAGGACTATGGCTACACCTTC. Encoded protein: CASSPGPWEDYGYTF.

The gene calls are TRBV30 and TRBJ2-3; D gene uncertain. The V gene's germline CDR1 is GTSNPN and CDR2 SVGIG (reference sequence). This CDR3 comprises 14 residues. The ends were cut back, 4 bases at V and 1 base at J, with 12 bases in the middle. The CDR3 DNA is TGTGCCTGGAACCCTACTATGGGCACAGATACGCAGTATTTT. Amino acids: CAWNPTMGTDTQYF.

This clone was observed once. The chain employs TRBV9 and TRBJ1-1; the match to TRBD1 covers 7 bases. Trimming cost V 3 bases and J 6 bases; bases outside gene matches: 8. The CDR3 is 14 residues long. CDR1 and CDR2 (germline): SGDLS, YYNGEE. As DNA, the CDR3 is TGTGCCAGCAGCGCGGGAGGGGGCTGGTCTGAAGCTTTCTTT. It codes for CASSAGGGWSEAFF.

J is TRBJ2-7 and V is TRBV9; 13 bases fit TRBD2. CDR1 is SGDLS, CDR2 YYNGEE, per germline. CDR3 length: 15 amino acids. V dropped 1 base and J dropped 4; count of bases not matched to a gene: 2. DNA for the CDR3: TGTGCCAGCAGCGTATCGACTAGCGGGAGGTACGAGCAGTACTTC. Its protein is CASSVSTSGRYEQYF. Variable domain in full (rest from reference TRBV9 and TRBJ2-7): DSGVTQTPKHLITATGQRVTLRCSPRSGDLSVYWYQQSLDQGLQFLIQYYNGEERAKGNILERFSAQQFPDLHSELNLSSLELGDSALYFCASSVSTSGRYEQYFGPGTRLTVT.

The chain's CDR3 is CASSQGGGSSYNEQFF. The CDR3, as DNA: TGTGCCAGCAGCCAAGGAGGCGGCAGCTCCTACAATGAGCAGTTCTTC. The genes are TRBV4-2 and TRBJ2-1; D remains ambiguous. The CDR3 is made up of 16 amino acids. V was shortened by 1 base and J by 0 bases, with 10 bases between the two germline ends. CDR1 is LGHNA, CDR2 YNFKEQ, per germline.

The chain is built from TRBV4-2 and TRBJ1-1, with D tentatively TRBD1 (6 bases). Germline assignment: CDR1 LGHNA and CDR2 YNFKEQ. Trimming cost V 2 bases and J 4 bases, with 20 bases left between them. This CDR3 region has 17 residues. Here the CDR3 DNA reads TGTGCCAGCAGCCAAATTCTCACAGGGACGGATAGCACTGAAGCTTTCTTT. It specifies CASSQILTGTDSTEAFF.

The chain is built from TRBV5-1 and TRBJ2-1; 7 nucleotides agree with TRBD2. The germline V gene encodes CDR1 SGHRS and CDR2 YFSETQ. This CDR3 spans 14 amino acids. J gave up 2 bases and V 3 bases, and 2 bases lay outside the gene matches. This CDR3 reads CASSSSGAYNEQFF. DNA of the CDR3: TGCGCCAGCAGCTCCAGCGGGGCCTACAATGAGCAGTTCTTC.

This chain uses TRBV27 with TRBJ1-1; 7 nucleotides line up with TRBD1. Losses at the gene ends were 3 bases for V and 3 bases for J; bases not matched to a gene: 4. The CDR3 extends over 14 amino acids. CDR1 and CDR2 from the germline V gene are MNHEY and SMNVEV (reference sequence). The CDR3: CASSFTGEDTEAFF. The CDR3 DNA is TGTGCCAGCAGTTTCACAGGGGAGGACACTGAAGCTTTCTTT.

This chain links TRBV5-1 with TRBJ2-2, with a weak D call TRBD1 (7 bases). Trimming took 7 bases from V and 0 from J, leaving 10 bases between them. CDR3 length: 14 amino acids. Germline V gene lookup returns CDR1 SGHRS and CDR2 YFSETQ. CDR3 residues: CASAGQTNTGELFF. DNA of the CDR3: TGCGCCAGCGCGGGACAGACGAACACCGGGGAGCTGTTTTTT.

V usage is TRBV29-1 and J usage is TRBJ1-1; possible D gene TRBD1, 6 bases. Germline V gives CDR1 SQVTM, CDR2 ANQGSEA. The length of the CDR3 is 15 residues. The V and J ends lost 6 bases and 1 base respectively, with 18 bases between them. CDR3 DNA: TGCAGCGTGGACGGGGGCGGGGGCCAGAACACTGAAGCTTTCTTT. Its translation: CSVDGGGGQNTEAFF.

The rearrangement joins TRBV28 to TRBJ2-3, with a tentative D call TRBD1 (6 bases). V was shortened by 8 bases and J by 3 bases, with 24 bases between the two germline ends. The CDR3 length is 17 residues. The germline CDR1 and CDR2 sequences are MDHEN and SYDVKM. CDR3 in amino acids: CASQNRAGAPVTDTQYF. DNA of the CDR3: TGTGCCAGCCAAAACCGGGCAGGGGCCCCTGTAACAGATACGCAGTATTTT.

The CDR3 protein is CATIKRQASYNEQFF. The CDR3 DNA reads as TGTGCCACCATAAAAAGACAGGCTAGTTACAATGAGCAGTTCTTC. The V call is TRBV5-4, the J call TRBJ2-1; maybe TRBD1 (6 bases). The CDR3 runs 15 residues. Trimming left V 9 bases short and J 4 bases short, with 20 bases between. CDR1 and CDR2 from the germline V gene are SGHNT and YYREEE (reference sequence).

This clone was found once. This chain connects TRBV6-5 to TRBJ2-1, with 8 bases lining up with TRBD2. The germline CDR1 and CDR2 sequences are MNHEY and SVGAGI. The CDR3 extends over 14 amino acids. V shed 6 bases, J shed 3 bases, and the junction held 4 bases outside the gene matches. The CDR3 reads CASSRSGSYNEQFF. CDR3 nucleotide sequence: TGTGCCAGCAGCCGAAGCGGGAGCTACAATGAGCAGTTCTTC.

In its sample, this clone was seen a few times. The J gene is TRBJ2-7, the V gene TRBV6-5; 7 bases map to TRBD2. The germline V gene encodes CDR1 MNHEY and CDR2 SVGAGI. V shed 6 bases, J shed 4 bases, and the junction held 6 bases outside the gene matches. The CDR3 loop spans 13 amino acids. The CDR3 loop is CASRKREGYEQYF. In DNA form, the CDR3 reads TGTGCCAGCAGAAAGCGGGAAGGTTACGAGCAGTACTTC.

The DNA of the CDR3 is TGTGCCACCAGCAGAGAGTCAGGGGGGAATCAGCCCCAGCATTTT. Amino acids: CATSRESGGNQPQHF. The chain is built from TRBV15 and TRBJ1-5; 7 bases are shared with TRBD1. The CDR3 is 15 amino acids. The V gene's germline CDR1 is LNHNV and CDR2 YYDKDF (reference sequence). V was clipped by 0 bases and J by 4 bases; unmatched bases: 3.

The CDR3 nucleotides read TGTGCCAGCAGATTTGGGACTAGCCCCGAGCAGTACTTC. This sequence encodes CASRFGTSPEQYF. This chain joins TRBV28 and TRBJ2-7, with 9 bases aligning to TRBD2. Germline assignment: CDR1 MDHEN and CDR2 SYDVKM. The V and J ends lost 6 bases and 6 bases, in that order; junction bases with no gene match: 6. The CDR3 loop spans 13 amino acids.

The V and J genes are TRBV29-1 and TRBJ2-2; 7 nucleotides align to TRBD2. CDR1 and CDR2 (germline): SQVTM, ANQGSEA. Trimming took 2 bases from V and 4 from J; bases not matched to a gene: 4. This CDR3 has 14 amino acids. CDR3 sequence: CSVEWTRSTGELFF. In nucleotides, the CDR3 is TGCAGCGTTGAATGGACTAGATCCACCGGGGAGCTGTTTTTT.

This chain joins TRBV7-2 and TRBJ2-2, with TRBD2 matching over 8 bases. The germline V gene has CDR1 SGHTA and CDR2 FQGNSA. This CDR3 has 17 amino acids. The V and J ends lost 2 bases and 0 bases, in that order; junction bases with no gene match: 5. The CDR3 nucleotides are TGTGCCAGCAGCTTAAGGGCGGGAGGTTCGAACACCGGGGAGCTGTTTTTT. Translating gives CASSLRAGGSNTGELFF.

V and J are TRBV10-1 and TRBJ2-1; D is perhaps TRBD2 (6 bases). Trimming shortened V by 0 bases and J by 7 bases, and 10 bases separated the two germline ends. Germline V gene lookup returns CDR1 WNHNN and CDR2 SYGVQD (reference sequence). The CDR3 length is 14 residues. The DNA of the CDR3 is TGCGCCAGCAGTGAGTCCGGGAGAAGGAATGAGCAGTTCTTC. Amino acids: CASSESGRRNEQFF.